This entry features one T cell receptor beta chain sequence. The sample originates from a study of cytomegalovirus exposure and HLA in healthy donors. The primer mix had 60 Vbeta and 13 Jbeta primers. Sequencing was performed with immunoSEQ multiplex PCR; in TCRdb, only in-frame clones are kept and a portion is missing. The sample shows about 150,000 clones, 65% to 90% of them seen only once. From germline, CDR1 is SEHNR and CDR2 FQNEAQ (reference sequence). V trimming: 5 bases; J trimming: 2 bases; junction bases outside the gene matches: 4. The CDR3 is made up of 14 amino acids. The TCR was taken from a woman aged 50 to 60 in good health and CMV-seropositive. The genes are TRBV7-9 and TRBJ2-3; 7 bases fit TRBD2. The sample was PBMCs. CDR3 loop: CASSQGTNTDTQYF. The CDR3 DNA follows: TGTGCCAGCAGCCAAGGGACTAACACAGATACGCAGTATTTT.